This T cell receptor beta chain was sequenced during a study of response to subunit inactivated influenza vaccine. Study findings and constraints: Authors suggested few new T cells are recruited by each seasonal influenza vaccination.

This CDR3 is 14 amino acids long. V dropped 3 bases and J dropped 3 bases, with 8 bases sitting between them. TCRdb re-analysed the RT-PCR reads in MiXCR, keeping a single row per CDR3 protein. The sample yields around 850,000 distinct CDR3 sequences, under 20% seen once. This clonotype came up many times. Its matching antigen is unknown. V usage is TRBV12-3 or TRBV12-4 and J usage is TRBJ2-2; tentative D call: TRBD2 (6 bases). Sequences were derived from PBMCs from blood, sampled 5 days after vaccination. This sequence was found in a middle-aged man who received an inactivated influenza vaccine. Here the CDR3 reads CASSLREDTGELFF. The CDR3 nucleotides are TGTGCCAGCAGTTTGAGGGAGGACACCGGGGAGCTGTTTTTT.